This is a list of T cell receptor beta chains from one sample in a study of blood T cell repertoires in COVID-19. TCRdb's table, derived via immunoSEQ multiplex PCR, lists solely in-frame clones and lacks some. Counted here are roughly 120,000 clones, roughly 82% occurring once; the ten biggest clones make up 12%. The sequencing sample was made of peripheral blood. Receptor source: a human donor in a cohort sampled during active COVID-19. Both conserved end residues are part of each CDR3. The order of the fields is D gene, clone size, V gene, J gene, CDR3 DNA, CDR3 protein. D genes are given only for firm matches. Size is omitted from some rows. Given values are once, few, many or a class for expanded clones.

-,-,TRBV6-6,TRBJ2-2,TGTGCCAGCAGCAAAACCGGGGAGCTGTTTTTT,CASSKTGELFF
TRBD1,-,TRBV24-1,TRBJ2-2,TGTGCCACCAGTGATATAAACACAGGGGGCGTGAACACCGGGGAGCTGTTTTTT,CATSDINTGGVNTGELFF
TRBD1,-,TRBV14,TRBJ1-3,TGTGCCAGCAGCTCTCAGGGGGCTCGTGGAAACACCATATATTTT,CASSSQGARGNTIYF
-,-,TRBV7-6,TRBJ1-1,TGTGCCAGCAGCATGGGAGACGGACCGATGAACACTGAAGCTTTCTTT,CASSMGDGPMNTEAFF
-,-,TRBV6-5,TRBJ2-5,TGTGCCAGCAGCGACTCCGAAGAGACCCAGTACTTC,CASSDSEETQYF
-,few,TRBV2,TRBJ1-1,TGTGCCAGCGTGAGGCGGAACACTGAAGCTTTCTTT,CASVRRNTEAFF
TRBD2,-,TRBV6-2/TRBV6-3,TRBJ2-5,TGTGCCAGCAGTTCGCGGGGGGGCCTTTTTCAAGAGACCCAGTACTTC,CASSSRGGLFQETQYF
-,-,TRBV5-1,TRBJ2-7,TGCGCCAGCAGCTTGGGGCCCTCTACGCGCGGCGAGCAGTACTTC,CASSLGPSTRGEQYF
TRBD2,-,TRBV4-1,TRBJ2-7,TGCGCCAGCAGCCAAGCGGGACTAGCGGGGCTCGAGCAGTACTTC,CASSQAGLAGLEQYF
TRBD1,-,TRBV2,TRBJ1-4,TGTGCCAGCAGTGCCCAGCGGACAGGAGTGAATGAAAAACTGTTTTTT,CASSAQRTGVNEKLFF
TRBD1,few,TRBV28,TRBJ2-3,TGTGCCAGCAGTCCTGGACAGGAGACTAGCACAGATACGCAGTATTTT,CASSPGQETSTDTQYF
TRBD2,-,TRBV11-2,TRBJ2-3,TGTGCCAGCAGCTTAGTTGCGGGGGGGCCCCAAGATACGCAGTATTTT,CASSLVAGGPQDTQYF
-,-,TRBV7-9,TRBJ1-2,TGTGCCAGCAGCACCGACACCAGGGGAGGGCTAGAGGGCTACACCTTC,CASSTDTRGGLEGYTF
TRBD1,-,TRBV7-2,TRBJ2-6,TGTGCCAGCACCCGGGACAGGACCTCTGGGGCCAACGTCCTGACTTTC,CASTRDRTSGANVLTF
-,-,TRBV5-1,TRBJ2-7,TGCGCCAGCAGCCCTAATTCCGGGGGACCCTACGAGCAGTACTTC,CASSPNSGGPYEQYF
-,-,TRBV12-3/TRBV12-4,TRBJ2-1,TGTGCCAGCAAACTAGCTGGGGAGCAGTTCTTC,CASKLAGEQFF
TRBD1,-,TRBV10-2,TRBJ2-3,TGCGCCAGCAGTGGGCCGGGACAGGGAACAGATACGCAGTATTTT,CASSGPGQGTDTQYF
TRBD2,-,TRBV10-2,TRBJ2-3,TGCGCCAGCAGGGAAGGGGCCTGGGGGGGTACGCAGTATTTT,CASREGAWGGTQYF
-,-,TRBV6-5,TRBJ1-2,TGTGCCAGCAGCCCGTTGGGGCAAGGCTACACCTTC,CASSPLGQGYTF
TRBD1,-,TRBV19,TRBJ1-2,TGTGCCAGTAGTCCCGGACAGGTTGGCTATGGCTACACCTTC,CASSPGQVGYGYTF
TRBD1,-,TRBV4-3,TRBJ2-7,TGCGCCAGCAGCCAAGCCCGGGACAGGGGTGTCGAGCAGTACTTC,CASSQARDRGVEQYF
-,-,TRBV12-3/TRBV12-4,TRBJ2-3,TGTGCCAGCAGCCTGACTAGAGATACGCAGTATTTT,CASSLTRDTQYF
-,-,TRBV3-1/TRBV3-2,TRBJ2-1,TGTGCCAGCAGCCAAGGGAGTGGGTCCTACAATGAGCAGTTCTTC,CASSQGSGSYNEQFF
-,-,TRBV23-1,TRBJ2-7,TGCGCCAGCAGTCAATCTCGGGGGACGGGCTCCTACGAGCAGTACTTC,CASSQSRGTGSYEQYF
-,-,TRBV5-6,TRBJ1-5,TGTGCCAGCAGCTGGGGCGTAACCAATCAGCCCCAGCATTTT,CASSWGVTNQPQHF
-,-,TRBV7-8,TRBJ2-7,TGTGCCAGCCACGAAATCAGCAGTGGGGGCCCCAGGAACGAGCAGTACTTC,CASHEISSGGPRNEQYF
TRBD1,-,TRBV25-1,TRBJ1-4,TGTGCCAGCAGAGAAGACAGGGTTAATGAAAAACTGTTTTTT,CASREDRVNEKLFF
TRBD1,-,TRBV5-1,TRBJ2-5,TGCGCCAGCAGCGGACAGGGAGGAGAGACCCAGTACTTC,CASSGQGGETQYF
-,once,TRBV2,TRBJ2-1,TGTGCCAGCAGTCTTATTCAGGGAAATGAGCAGTTCTTC,CASSLIQGNEQFF
-,-,TRBV29-1,TRBJ2-1,TGCAGCGTTGATCCGGGGGGCCGGGAGAGCCGGTTCTTC,CSVDPGGRESRFF
TRBD1,-,TRBV7-2,TRBJ2-7,TGTGCCAGCAGCGTACAAACAGGGGGAGGAATCTACGAGCAGTACTTC,CASSVQTGGGIYEQYF
TRBD2,-,TRBV11-2,TRBJ2-1,TGTGCCAGCAGCCGTCCCACTAGCGGGGGGATGGATGAGCAGTTCTTC,CASSRPTSGGMDEQFF